Listed below are T cell receptor beta chains from one sample, sequenced in a study of graft-versus-host responses after intestinal transplantation. Sequencing used immunoSEQ multiplex PCR; TCRdb keeps in-frame clones, though not all of them. The sample lists roughly 120,000 clones, around 93% seen once, with around 0.49% in the top ten. No antigen has been assigned to these receptors. Material: unstimulated CD8+ T cells sorted from spleen or lymph node cells, obtained before intestinal transplant. Source of these receptors: a human donor who received an intestinal transplant. CDR3s include the opening cysteine and the closing phenylalanine or tryptophan. A D gene is named only where the DNA matches it firmly. Where a row states a size, it is once, few, many or the class of an expanded clone; other rows omit it.

>-|TRBJ2-1|TRBD1|TRBV5-1
CASSQGTGGYNEQFF
TGCGCCAGCAGCCAGGGGACAGGGGGCTACAATGAGCAGTTCTTC
>-|TRBJ2-2|-|TRBV7-9
CASSSATGELFF
TGTGCCAGCAGCTCCGCCACCGGGGAGCTGTTTTTT
>-|TRBJ2-1|TRBD2|TRBV4-2
CASSQNTIPSGREHEQFF
TGTGCCAGCAGCCAAAACACGATTCCTAGCGGGAGGGAACATGAGCAGTTCTTC
>-|TRBJ2-7|TRBD1|TRBV25-1
CASGQGAGEQYF
TGTGCCAGTGGACAGGGGGCGGGCGAGCAGTACTTC
>-|TRBJ2-7|TRBD1|TRBV7-3
CASSPTGGITEEQYF
TGTGCCAGCAGCCCTACAGGGGGGATTACGGAGGAGCAGTACTTC
>-|TRBJ1-5|-|TRBV6-5
CASSYSTASSNQPQHF
TGTGCCAGCAGTTACTCGACAGCTAGTAGCAATCAGCCCCAGCATTTT
>-|TRBJ1-1|-|TRBV13
CASSLGQTPEAFF
TGTGCCAGCAGCTTAGGGCAGACTCCTGAAGCTTTCTTT
>-|TRBJ2-7|-|TRBV19
CASSPMGGTREQYF
TGTGCCAGTAGTCCAATGGGGGGAACGAGGGAGCAGTACTTC
>once|TRBJ2-7|TRBD2|TRBV15
CATSIAGSYEQYF
TGTGCCACCAGCATAGCGGGATCCTACGAGCAGTACTTC
>-|TRBJ2-7|-|TRBV27
CASSPLLTGASYEQYF
TGTGCCAGCAGCCCCCTTTTGACAGGAGCATCCTACGAGCAGTACTTC
>once|TRBJ1-3|-|TRBV27
CASWGSSTGNTIYF
TGTGCCAGCTGGGGGAGCTCGACTGGAAACACCATATATTTT
>-|TRBJ2-5|-|TRBV7-9
CASSQPVKQETQYF
TGTGCCAGCAGCCAACCGGTTAAGCAAGAGACCCAGTACTTC
>-|TRBJ2-1|-|TRBV15
CATSSRFGNEQFF
TGTGCCACCAGCAGTCGGTTCGGCAATGAGCAGTTCTTC
>-|TRBJ2-2|-|TRBV6-4
CASSDSKMGPNTGELFF
TGTGCCAGCAGTGACTCCAAAATGGGACCGAACACCGGGGAGCTGTTTTTT
>-|TRBJ2-5|-|TRBV19
CASNIRLGSKETQYF
TGTGCCAGTAATATTAGGCTCGGGTCAAAAGAGACCCAGTACTTC
>-|TRBJ2-1|TRBD2|TRBV9
CASSVGGLTSGRYNEQFF
TGTGCCAGCAGCGTAGGTGGCCTGACTAGCGGCCGATACAATGAGCAGTTCTTC
>-|TRBJ1-1|-|TRBV7-9
CASSPGHREAFF
TGTGCCAGCAGCCCAGGACACCGTGAAGCTTTCTTT
>-|TRBJ2-3|TRBD2|TRBV27
CASSPGLAGPTDTQYF
TGTGCCAGCAGTCCGGGACTAGCGGGACCCACAGATACGCAGTATTTT
>-|TRBJ2-7|-|TRBV7-3
CASGTGNEQYF
TGTGCCAGCGGAACCGGGAACGAGCAGTACTTC
>once|TRBJ1-5|TRBD1|TRBV6-1
CASSEEVWGQGVYYSNQPQHF
TGTGCCAGCAGTGAAGAAGTTTGGGGACAGGGGGTCTACTATAGCAATCAGCCCCAGCATTTT
>once|TRBJ2-1|-|TRBV28
CASSLPGRNNEQFF
TGTGCCAGCAGTTTACCCGGCAGGAACAATGAGCAGTTCTTC
>-|TRBJ2-7|TRBD1|TRBV4-1
CASSQEQGARGEQYF
TGCGCCAGCAGCCAAGAACAGGGGGCGCGGGGCGAGCAGTACTTC
>-|TRBJ1-5|-|TRBV6-1
CASNLQGNQPQHF
TGTGCCAGCAACCTACAGGGAAATCAGCCCCAGCATTTT
>once|TRBJ1-4|TRBD1|TRBV28
CASGPGQTNEKLFF
TGTGCCAGCGGGCCGGGACAGACTAATGAAAAACTGTTTTTT
>-|TRBJ2-2|TRBD1|TRBV10-2
CACRGDRNTGELFF
TGCGCCTGCAGAGGGGACAGAAACACCGGGGAGCTGTTTTTT
>-|TRBJ1-1|-|TRBV5-4
CASSHFGQLITEAFF
TGTGCCAGCAGCCACTTTGGGCAGTTGATCACTGAAGCTTTCTTT
>-|TRBJ1-2|-|TRBV13
CASSLQGTYGYTF
TGTGCCAGCAGCTTACAAGGCACCTATGGCTACACCTTC
>-|TRBJ2-1|TRBD2|TRBV28
CASSLGLAAHNEQFF
TGTGCCAGCAGTTTAGGGCTAGCGGCCCACAATGAGCAGTTCTTC
>-|TRBJ1-3|-|TRBV6-1
CASSERQGLNTIYF
TGTGCCAGCAGTGAACGGCAGGGACTAAACACCATATATTTT
>-|TRBJ2-1|TRBD2|TRBV19
CASSIAGGPYNEQFF
TGTGCCAGTAGTATAGCGGGAGGGCCCTACAATGAGCAGTTCTTC
>-|TRBJ1-5|-|TRBV2
CASSPSPLATNQPQHF
TGTGCCAGCAGTCCCTCACCCCTAGCGACCAATCAGCCCCAGCATTTT
>-|TRBJ2-5|-|TRBV5-8
CASTIGFGTQYF
TGTGCCAGCACCATTGGTTTCGGGACCCAGTACTTC
>-|TRBJ2-1|-|TRBV27
CASSLSTGNSYNEQFF
TGTGCCAGCAGTTTATCGACGGGTAACTCCTACAATGAGCAGTTCTTC
>-|TRBJ2-7|-|TRBV6-5
CASSYDLAYEQYF
TGTGCCAGCAGTTATGACTTAGCCTACGAGCAGTACTTC
>-|TRBJ1-3|-|TRBV4-2
CASSLPGLTGGNTIYF
TGTGCCAGCAGCCTCCCAGGCCTCACTGGAGGAAACACCATATATTTT
>-|TRBJ1-1|-|TRBV27
CASSPIGLLGGTEAFF
TGTGCCAGCAGTCCTATTGGGTTGTTGGGGGGCACTGAAGCTTTCTTT
>-|TRBJ2-2|-|TRBV27
CASSLTSWQGGTVNTGELFF
TGTGCCAGCAGTTTAACCTCTTGGCAGGGGGGGACCGTGAACACCGGGGAGCTGTTTTTT
>-|TRBJ1-5|-|TRBV27
CASSYRGRGDQPQHF
TGTGCCAGCAGTTACCGGGGTCGCGGTGATCAGCCCCAGCATTTT
>-|TRBJ2-7|TRBD2|TRBV5-6
CASSYKAGVFEQYF
TGTGCCAGCAGCTACAAGGCGGGAGTTTTCGAGCAGTACTTC
>-|TRBJ1-4|TRBD1|TRBV4-1
CASSQTGTGLEKLFF
TGCGCCAGCAGCCAAACCGGGACAGGGTTAGAAAAACTGTTTTTT
>once|TRBJ2-1|-|TRBV5-5
CASSLGNEQFF
TGTGCCAGCAGCTTGGGAAATGAGCAGTTCTTC
>-|TRBJ2-1|TRBD2|TRBV9
CASSGATGGSYNEQFF
TGTGCCAGCAGCGGGGCGACGGGAGGCTCCTACAATGAGCAGTTCTTC
>-|TRBJ1-5|-|TRBV7-2
CASSLEVGGLNQPQHF
TGTGCCAGCAGCTTGGAGGTTGGGGGACTTAATCAGCCCCAGCATTTT
>-|TRBJ2-3|TRBD2|TRBV15
CATSRDPGTSGRAGLADTQYF
TGTGCCACCAGCAGAGATCCGGGGACTAGCGGGAGGGCCGGGTTGGCAGATACGCAGTATTTT
>once|TRBJ2-3|TRBD1|TRBV29-1
CSVGTGEQDTQYF
TGCAGCGTTGGGACAGGGGAACAAGATACGCAGTATTTT
>few|TRBJ2-7|-|TRBV4-2
CASSQRGEQYF
TGTGCCAGCAGCCAGCGGGGCGAGCAGTACTTC
>-|TRBJ2-5|TRBD1|TRBV11-2
CASSLTGGDGETQYF
TGTGCCAGCAGCTTAACAGGGGGTGATGGAGAGACCCAGTACTTC
>-|TRBJ2-7|-|TRBV4-2
CASSQDGNEQYF
TGTGCCAGCAGCCAAGACGGCAACGAGCAGTACTTC
>-|TRBJ2-3|-|TRBV10-1
CASSESATGFADTQYF
TGCGCCAGCAGTGAGTCGGCTACAGGGTTCGCAGATACGCAGTATTTT
>once|TRBJ1-2|-|TRBV5-1
CASSLSPEGDYGYTF
TGCGCCAGCAGCTTGTCCCCGGAAGGCGACTATGGCTACACCTTC
>-|TRBJ2-1|-|TRBV15
CATSKREQGTLSEQFF
TGTGCCACCAGCAAGAGGGAACAGGGTACCCTATCTGAGCAGTTCTTC
>once|TRBJ1-1|-|TRBV9
CASSVSGNTEAFF
TGTGCCAGCAGCGTATCGGGAAACACTGAAGCTTTCTTT
>-|TRBJ2-7|-|TRBV16
CASSQSPRGPYEQYF
TGTGCCAGCAGCCAATCTCCGCGGGGCCCCTACGAGCAGTACTTC